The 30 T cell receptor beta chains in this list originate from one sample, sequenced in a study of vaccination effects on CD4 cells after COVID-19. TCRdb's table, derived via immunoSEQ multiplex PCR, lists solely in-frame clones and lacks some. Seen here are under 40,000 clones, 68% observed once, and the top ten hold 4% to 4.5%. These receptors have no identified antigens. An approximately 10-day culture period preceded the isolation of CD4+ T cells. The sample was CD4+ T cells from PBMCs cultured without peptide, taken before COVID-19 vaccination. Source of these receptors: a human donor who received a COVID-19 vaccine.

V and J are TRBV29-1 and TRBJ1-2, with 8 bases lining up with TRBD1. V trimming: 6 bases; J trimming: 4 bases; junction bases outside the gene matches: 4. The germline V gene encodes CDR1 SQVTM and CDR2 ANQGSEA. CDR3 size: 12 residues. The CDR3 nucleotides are TGCAGCGTGGACAGGGAGGGCTATGGCTACACCTTC. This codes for CSVDREGYGYTF. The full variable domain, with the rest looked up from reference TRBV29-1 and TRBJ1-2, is SAVISQKPSRDICQRGTSLTIQCQVDSQVTMMFWYRQQPGQSLTLIATANQGSEATYESGFVIDKFPISRPNLTFSTLTVSNMSPEDSSIYLCSVDREGYGYTFGSGTRLTVV.

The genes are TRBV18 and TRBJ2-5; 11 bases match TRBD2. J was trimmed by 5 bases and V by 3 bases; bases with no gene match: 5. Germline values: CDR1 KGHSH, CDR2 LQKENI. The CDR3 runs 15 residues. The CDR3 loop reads CASSPSGGALETQYF. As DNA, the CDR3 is TGTGCCAGCTCACCTAGCGGGGGGGCCTTGGAGACCCAGTACTTC. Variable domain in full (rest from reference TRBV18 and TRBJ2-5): NAGVMQNPRHLVRRRGQEARLRCSPMKGHSHVYWYRQLPEEGLKFMVYLQKENIIDESGMPKERFSAEFPKEGPSILRIQQVVRGDSAAYFCASSPSGGALETQYFGPGTRLLVL.

The CDR3 DNA reads as TGTGCCAGCAGCAAAGTACCAGGGGGCTACGGGCCCCAGCATTTT. The encoded protein is CASSKVPGGYGPQHF. The chain employs TRBV21-1 and TRBJ1-5; TRBD1 is taken as the D call from the table, unchecked against the DNA. TRBV21-1 is a listed pseudogene. The CDR3 is made up of 15 amino acids.

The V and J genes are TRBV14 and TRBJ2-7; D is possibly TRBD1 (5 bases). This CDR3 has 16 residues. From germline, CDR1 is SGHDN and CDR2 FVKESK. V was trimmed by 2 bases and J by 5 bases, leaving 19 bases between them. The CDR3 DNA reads TGTGCCAGCAGCCAACCGACGGACAAAAAACCGAACGAGCAGTACTTC. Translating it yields CASSQPTDKKPNEQYF.

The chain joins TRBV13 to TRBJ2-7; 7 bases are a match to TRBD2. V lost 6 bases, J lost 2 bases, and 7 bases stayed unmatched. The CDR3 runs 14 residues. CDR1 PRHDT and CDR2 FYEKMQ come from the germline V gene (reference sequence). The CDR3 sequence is CASRAGGRAYEQYF. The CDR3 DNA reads TGTGCCAGCAGGGCCGGAGGGAGGGCCTACGAGCAGTACTTC.

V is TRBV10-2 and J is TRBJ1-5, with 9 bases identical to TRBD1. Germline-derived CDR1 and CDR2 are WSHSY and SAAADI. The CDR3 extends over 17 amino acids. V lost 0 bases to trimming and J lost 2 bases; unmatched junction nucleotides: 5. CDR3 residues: CASSESGRTGGNQPQHF. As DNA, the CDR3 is TGCGCCAGCAGTGAGTCCGGGAGGACAGGGGGCAATCAGCCCCAGCATTTT.

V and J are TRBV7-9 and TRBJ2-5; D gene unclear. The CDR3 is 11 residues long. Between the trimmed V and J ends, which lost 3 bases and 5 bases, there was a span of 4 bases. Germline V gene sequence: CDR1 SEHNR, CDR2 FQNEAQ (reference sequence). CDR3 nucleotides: TGTGCCAGCAGCTTTGTTGAGACCCAGTACTTC. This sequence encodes CASSFVETQYF. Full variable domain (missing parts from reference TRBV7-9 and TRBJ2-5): DTGVSQNPRHKITKRGQNVTFRCDPISEHNRLYWYRQTLGQGPEFLTYFQNEAQLEKSRLLSDRFSAERPKGSFSTLEIQRTEQGDSAMYLCASSFVETQYFGPGTRLLVL.

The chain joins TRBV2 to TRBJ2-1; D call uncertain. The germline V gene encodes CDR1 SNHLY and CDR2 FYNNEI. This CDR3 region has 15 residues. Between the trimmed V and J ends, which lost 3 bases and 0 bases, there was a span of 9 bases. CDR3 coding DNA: TGTGCCAGCAGTGAGGTGGAGAGCTCCTACAATGAGCAGTTCTTC. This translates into CASSEVESSYNEQFF.

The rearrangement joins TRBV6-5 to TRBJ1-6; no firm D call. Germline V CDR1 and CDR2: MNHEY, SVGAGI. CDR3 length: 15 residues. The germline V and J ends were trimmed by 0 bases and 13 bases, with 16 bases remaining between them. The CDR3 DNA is TGTGCCAGCAGTTACTCAGCGCAGCCAGTCTTCCCCCTCCACTTT. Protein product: CASSYSAQPVFPLHF.

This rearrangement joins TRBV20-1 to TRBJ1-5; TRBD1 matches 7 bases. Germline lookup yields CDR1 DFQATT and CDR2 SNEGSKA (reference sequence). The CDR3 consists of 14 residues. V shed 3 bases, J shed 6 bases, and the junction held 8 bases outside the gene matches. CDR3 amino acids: CSASRQGRGQPQHF. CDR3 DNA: TGCAGTGCTAGTAGACAGGGCAGGGGTCAGCCCCAGCATTTT.

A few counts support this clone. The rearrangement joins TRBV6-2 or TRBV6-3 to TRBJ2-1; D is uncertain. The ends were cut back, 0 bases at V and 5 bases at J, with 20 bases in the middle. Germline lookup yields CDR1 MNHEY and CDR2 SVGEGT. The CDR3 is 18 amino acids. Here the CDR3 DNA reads TGTGCCAGCAGTTACTCGAGTAGTTTTGGGGTAGCCCACAATGAGCAGTTCTTC. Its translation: CASSYSSSFGVAHNEQFF.

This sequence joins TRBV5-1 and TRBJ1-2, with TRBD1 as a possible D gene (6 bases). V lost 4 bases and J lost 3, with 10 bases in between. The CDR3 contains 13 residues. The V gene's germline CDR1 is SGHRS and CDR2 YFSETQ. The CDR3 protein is CASSQKGDYGYTF. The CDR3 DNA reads TGCGCCAGCAGCCAGAAGGGGGACTATGGCTACACCTTC.

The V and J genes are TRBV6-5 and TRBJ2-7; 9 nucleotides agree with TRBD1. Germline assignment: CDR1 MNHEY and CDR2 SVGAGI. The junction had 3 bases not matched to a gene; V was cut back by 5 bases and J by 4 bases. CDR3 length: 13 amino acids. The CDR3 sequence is CASSTGGGYEQYF. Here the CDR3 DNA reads TGTGCCAGCAGTACAGGGGGCGGGTACGAGCAGTACTTC.

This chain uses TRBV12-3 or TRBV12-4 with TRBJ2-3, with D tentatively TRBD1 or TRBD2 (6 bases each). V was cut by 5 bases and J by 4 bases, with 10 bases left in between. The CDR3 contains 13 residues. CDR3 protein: CASSQGGPDTQYF. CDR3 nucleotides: TGTGCCAGCAGTCAAGGGGGGCCAGATACGCAGTATTTT.

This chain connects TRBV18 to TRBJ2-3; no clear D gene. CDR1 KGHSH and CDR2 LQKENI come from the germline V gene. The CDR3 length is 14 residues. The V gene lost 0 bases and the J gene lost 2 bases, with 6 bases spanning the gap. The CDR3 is CASSPPANTDTQYF. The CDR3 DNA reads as TGTGCCAGCTCACCACCCGCAAACACAGATACGCAGTATTTT.

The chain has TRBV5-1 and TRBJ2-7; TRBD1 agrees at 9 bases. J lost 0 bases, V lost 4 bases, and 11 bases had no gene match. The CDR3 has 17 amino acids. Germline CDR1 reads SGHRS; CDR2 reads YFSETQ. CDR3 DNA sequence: TGCGCCAGCAGCAGAGAGACGGGACAGGGAATCTCCTACGAGCAGTACTTC. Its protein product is CASSRETGQGISYEQYF.

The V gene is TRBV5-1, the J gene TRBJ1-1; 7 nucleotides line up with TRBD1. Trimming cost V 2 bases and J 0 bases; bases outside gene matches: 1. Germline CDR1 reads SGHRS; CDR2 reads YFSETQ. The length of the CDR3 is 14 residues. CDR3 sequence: CASSFTGVNTEAFF. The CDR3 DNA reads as TGCGCCAGCAGCTTCACAGGGGTGAACACTGAAGCTTTCTTT. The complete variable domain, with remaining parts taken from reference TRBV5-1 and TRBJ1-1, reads KAGVTQTPRYLIKTRGQQVTLSCSPISGHRSVSWYQQTPGQGLQFLFEYFSETQRNKGNFPGRFSGRQFSNSRSEMNVSTLELGDSALYLCASSFTGVNTEAFFGQGTRLTVV.

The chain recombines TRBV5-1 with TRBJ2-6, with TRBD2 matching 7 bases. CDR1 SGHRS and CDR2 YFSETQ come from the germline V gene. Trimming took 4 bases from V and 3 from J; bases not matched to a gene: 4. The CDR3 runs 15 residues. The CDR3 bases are TGCGCCAGCAGCCCCTCGGGAGGTGGGGCCAACGTCCTGACTTTC. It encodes CASSPSGGGANVLTF.

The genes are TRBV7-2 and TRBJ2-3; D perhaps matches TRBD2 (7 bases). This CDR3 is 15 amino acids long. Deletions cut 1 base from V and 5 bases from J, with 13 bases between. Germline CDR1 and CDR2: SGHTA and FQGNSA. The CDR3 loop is CASSLGGGPIDTQYF. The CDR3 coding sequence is TGTGCCAGCAGCTTAGGGGGGGGGCCGATAGATACGCAGTATTTT. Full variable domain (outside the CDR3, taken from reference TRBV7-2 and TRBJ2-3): GAGVSQSPSNKVTEKGKDVELRCDPISGHTALYWYRQSLGQGLEFLIYFQGNSAPDKSGLPSDRFSAERTGGSVSTLTIQRTQQEDSAVYLCASSLGGGPIDTQYFGPGTRLTVL.

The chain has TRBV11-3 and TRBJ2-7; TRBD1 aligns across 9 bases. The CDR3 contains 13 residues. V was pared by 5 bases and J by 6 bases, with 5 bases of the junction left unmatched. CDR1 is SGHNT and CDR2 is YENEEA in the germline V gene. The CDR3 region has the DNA TGTGCCAGCAGCACAGGACAGGGGCTCGAGCAGTACTTC. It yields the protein CASSTGQGLEQYF.

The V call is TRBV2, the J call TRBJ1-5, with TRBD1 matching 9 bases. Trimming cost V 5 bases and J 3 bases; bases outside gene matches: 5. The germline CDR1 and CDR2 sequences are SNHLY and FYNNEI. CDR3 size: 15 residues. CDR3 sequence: CASSQQGAFNQPQHF. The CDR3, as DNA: TGTGCCAGCAGTCAACAGGGGGCGTTCAATCAGCCCCAGCATTTT.

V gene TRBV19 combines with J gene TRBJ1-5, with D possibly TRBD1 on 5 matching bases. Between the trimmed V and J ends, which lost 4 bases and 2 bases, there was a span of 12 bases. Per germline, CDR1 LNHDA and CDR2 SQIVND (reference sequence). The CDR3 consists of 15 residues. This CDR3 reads CASSSIGGGNQPQHF. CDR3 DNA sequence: TGTGCCAGTAGTAGTATTGGGGGTGGCAATCAGCCCCAGCATTTT.

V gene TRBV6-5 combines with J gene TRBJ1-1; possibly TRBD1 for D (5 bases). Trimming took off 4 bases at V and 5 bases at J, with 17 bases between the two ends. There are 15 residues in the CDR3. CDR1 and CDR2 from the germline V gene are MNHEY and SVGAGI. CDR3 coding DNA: TGTGCCAGCAGTTCCCTCGGCGCAGGGTTTACTGAAGCTTTCTTT. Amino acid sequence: CASSSLGAGFTEAFF.

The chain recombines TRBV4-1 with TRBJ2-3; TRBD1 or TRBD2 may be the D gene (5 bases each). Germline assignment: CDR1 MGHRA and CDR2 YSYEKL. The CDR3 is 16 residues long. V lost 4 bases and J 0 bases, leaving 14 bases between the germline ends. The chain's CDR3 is CASSPSGTASTDTQYF. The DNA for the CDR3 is TGCGCCAGCAGCCCTTCCGGGACGGCGAGCACAGATACGCAGTATTTT.

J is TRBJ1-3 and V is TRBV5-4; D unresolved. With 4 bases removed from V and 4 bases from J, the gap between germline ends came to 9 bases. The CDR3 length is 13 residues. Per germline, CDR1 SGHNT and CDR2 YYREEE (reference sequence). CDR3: CASSVGGGNTIYF. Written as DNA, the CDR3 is TGTGCCAGCAGCGTGGGCGGGGGAAACACCATATATTTT.

Here the CDR3 reads CASRKASGGRDEQFF. In nucleotides, the CDR3 is TGCGCCAGCAGGAAGGCTAGCGGAGGTCGAGATGAGCAGTTCTTC. V and J are TRBV5-1 and TRBJ2-1, with 7 bases matching TRBD2. The CDR3 is 15 amino acids. CDR1 and CDR2 from the germline V gene are SGHRS and YFSETQ. The ends lost 5 bases at V and 8 bases at J; junction bases unmatched: 13.

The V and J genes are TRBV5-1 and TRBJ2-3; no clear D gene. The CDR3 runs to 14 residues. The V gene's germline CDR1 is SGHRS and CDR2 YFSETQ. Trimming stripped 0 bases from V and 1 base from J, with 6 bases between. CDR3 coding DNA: TGCGCCAGCAGCTTGGAAAGAGGCACAGATACGCAGTATTTT. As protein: CASSLERGTDTQYF.

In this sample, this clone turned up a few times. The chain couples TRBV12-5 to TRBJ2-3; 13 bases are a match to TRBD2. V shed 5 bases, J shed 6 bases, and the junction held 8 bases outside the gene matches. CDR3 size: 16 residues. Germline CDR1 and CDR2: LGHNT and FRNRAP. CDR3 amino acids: CASGPRTSGRGDTQYF. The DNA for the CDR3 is TGTGCTAGTGGTCCTCGGACTAGCGGGAGAGGGGATACGCAGTATTTT.

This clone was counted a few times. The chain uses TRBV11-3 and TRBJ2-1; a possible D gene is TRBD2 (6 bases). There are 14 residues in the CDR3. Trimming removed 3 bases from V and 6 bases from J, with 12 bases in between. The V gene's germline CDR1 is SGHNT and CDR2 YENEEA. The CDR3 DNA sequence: TGTGCCAGCAGCTTCGGGGAGGTAGGCAATGAGCAGTTCTTC. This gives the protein CASSFGEVGNEQFF.

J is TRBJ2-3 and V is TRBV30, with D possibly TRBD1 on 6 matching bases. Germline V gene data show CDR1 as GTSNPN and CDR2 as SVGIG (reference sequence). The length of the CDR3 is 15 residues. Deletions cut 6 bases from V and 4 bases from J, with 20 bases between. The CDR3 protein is CACQKGVGIPDTQYF. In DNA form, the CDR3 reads TGTGCCTGCCAAAAGGGGGTGGGGATCCCAGATACGCAGTATTTT.